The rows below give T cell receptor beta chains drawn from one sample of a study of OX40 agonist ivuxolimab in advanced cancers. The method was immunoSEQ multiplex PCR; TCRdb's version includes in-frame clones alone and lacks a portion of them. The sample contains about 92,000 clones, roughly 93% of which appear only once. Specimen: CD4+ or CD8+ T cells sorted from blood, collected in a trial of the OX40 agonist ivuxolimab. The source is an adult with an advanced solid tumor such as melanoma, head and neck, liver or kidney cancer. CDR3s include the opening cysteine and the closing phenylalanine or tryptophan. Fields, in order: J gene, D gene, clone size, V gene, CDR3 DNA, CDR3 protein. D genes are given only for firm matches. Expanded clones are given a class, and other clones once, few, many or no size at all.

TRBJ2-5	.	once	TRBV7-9	TGTGCCAGCAGCGCGGGACCCGGGACCTCCATACGTCAGACCCAGTACTTC	CASSAGPGTSIRQTQYF
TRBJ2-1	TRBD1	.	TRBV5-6	TGTGCCAGCAGCTGGGTGGACAGGGAAGTCTCGAAGTTCTTC	CASSWVDREVSKFF
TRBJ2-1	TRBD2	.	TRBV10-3	TGTGCCATCAGTGAAGGGACTAGCGGGAGAAGCAATGAGCAGTTCTTC	CAISEGTSGRSNEQFF
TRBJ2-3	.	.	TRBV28	TGTGCCAGCAGTACAGGCGGGGGCAGCACAGATACGCAGTATTTT	CASSTGGGSTDTQYF
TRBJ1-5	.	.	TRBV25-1	TGTGCCAGCAGTTGGGGAATCAATCAGCCCCAGCATTTT	CASSWGINQPQHF
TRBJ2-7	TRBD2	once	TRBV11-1	TGTGCCAGCAGCCCCCTGGGTAGCGGGGGCTACGAGCAGTACTTC	CASSPLGSGGYEQYF
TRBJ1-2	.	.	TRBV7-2	TGTGCCAGCAGCTTCCAGGGTAACTATGGCTACACCTTC	CASSFQGNYGYTF
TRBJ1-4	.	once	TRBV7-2	TGTGCCAGCAGCCCCTTCCGGGGTATGAATGAAAAACTGTTTTTT	CASSPFRGMNEKLFF
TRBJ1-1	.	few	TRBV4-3	TGCGCCAGCAGCCAAGATCGAAACACTGAAGCTTTCTTT	CASSQDRNTEAFF
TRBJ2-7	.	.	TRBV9	TGTGCCAGCAGCGGTAGACCGGGGACCTACGAGCAGTACTTC	CASSGRPGTYEQYF
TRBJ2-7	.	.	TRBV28	TGTGCCAGCAGACCTCCGCGGGCGTCCCCTGAGCAGTACTTC	CASRPPRASPEQYF
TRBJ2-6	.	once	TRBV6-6	TGTGCCAGCATAAGCTCAGACTCTGGGGCCAACGTCCTGACTTTC	CASISSDSGANVLTF
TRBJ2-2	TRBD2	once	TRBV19	TGTGCCAGTAAGGCTAGCGGGAGGAACGGGGAGCTGTTTTTT	CASKASGRNGELFF
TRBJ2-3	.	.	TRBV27	TGTGCCAGCAACCAACAGGGTGCCACAGATACGCAGTATTTT	CASNQQGATDTQYF
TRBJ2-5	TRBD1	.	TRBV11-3	TGTGCCAGCAGCTCCATACAGGGGCCTCAAGAGACCCAGTACTTC	CASSSIQGPQETQYF
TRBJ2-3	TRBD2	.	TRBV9	TGTGCCAGCAGCGTAGGAGCGGGAGTTGGCGGCACAGATACGCAGTATTTT	CASSVGAGVGGTDTQYF
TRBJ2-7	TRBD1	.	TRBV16	TGTGCCAGCAGTTCGGGACAGGGGTACTCCTACGAGCAGTACTTC	CASSSGQGYSYEQYF
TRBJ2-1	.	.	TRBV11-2	TGTGCCAGCAGCTTAGGGGCGGGACCCTACAATGAGCAGTTCTTC	CASSLGAGPYNEQFF
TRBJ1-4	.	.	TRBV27	TGTGCCAGCAGTTTTTTGGGGTCTAGGGAAAAACTGTTTTTT	CASSFLGSREKLFF
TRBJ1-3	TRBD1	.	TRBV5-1	TGCGCCAGCAGCCCAGGGGCAGGGGGATCTGGAAACACCATATATTTT	CASSPGAGGSGNTIYF
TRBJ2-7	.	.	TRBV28	TGTGCCAGCAGTCAAACTAGCCCTCTCTCCTACGAGCAGTACTTC	CASSQTSPLSYEQYF
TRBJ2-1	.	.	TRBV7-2	TGTGCCAGCAGCTTAGGACGACGAGAATTATACAATGAGCAGTTCTTC	CASSLGRRELYNEQFF
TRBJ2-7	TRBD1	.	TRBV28	TGTGCCAGCAGTTCCCATGGTAGGACAGGGGTCATCGACGAGCAGTACTTC	CASSSHGRTGVIDEQYF
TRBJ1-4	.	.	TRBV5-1	TGCGCCAGCAGCTCTCCATCGCCCCGAGCTAATGAAAAACTGTTTTTT	CASSSPSPRANEKLFF
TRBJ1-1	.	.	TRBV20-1	TGCAGTGCTAGAAGCCAGCCCAAGGCTTTCTTT	CSARSQPKAFF
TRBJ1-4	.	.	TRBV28	TGTGCCAGCAGCGCGATCCGGGCAGGCGGGGGAAAACTGTTTTTT	CASSAIRAGGGKLFF
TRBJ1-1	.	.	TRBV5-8	TGTGCCAGCAGCTTGGTGAGCACTGAAGCTTTCTTT	CASSLVSTEAFF
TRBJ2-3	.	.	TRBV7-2	TGTGCCAGCAGCTTACGCCGCAGGGGTAGGGCCACAGATACGCAGTATTTT	CASSLRRRGRATDTQYF
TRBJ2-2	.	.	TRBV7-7	TGTGCCAGCAGCTGGAAGACGGCGCTGTTTTTT	CASSWKTALFF
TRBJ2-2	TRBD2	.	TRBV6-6	TGTGCCAGCAGTTTGCTAGCGGGAGGGCCCGGGGAGCTGTTTTTT	CASSLLAGGPGELFF
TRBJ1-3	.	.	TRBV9	TGTGCCAGCAGCGTAGAGGCAGCCGGAAACACCATATATTTT	CASSVEAAGNTIYF
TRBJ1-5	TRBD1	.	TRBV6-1	TGTGCCAGCAGTCTACAGGGGGCTCAGCCCCAGCATTTT	CASSLQGAQPQHF
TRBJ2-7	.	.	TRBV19	TGTGCCAGTAGTAATGGTCTCTCCTACGAGCAGTACTTC	CASSNGLSYEQYF
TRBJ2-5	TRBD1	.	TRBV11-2	TGTGCCAGCAGCTCCGGGACAGGGGTGGGGGAGACCCAGTACTTC	CASSSGTGVGETQYF
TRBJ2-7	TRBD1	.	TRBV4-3	TGCGCCAGCAGCCAAGGGACATCGGGACAGGGTCATTACGAGCAGTACTTC	CASSQGTSGQGHYEQYF
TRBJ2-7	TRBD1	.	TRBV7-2	TGTGCCAGCAGCTGGCAGGGGGCGGCCGCTGGAGGTGAGCAGTACTTC	CASSWQGAAAGGEQYF
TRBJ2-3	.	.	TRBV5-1	TGCGCCAGCAGAGGGGTAAACACAGATACGCAGTATTTT	CASRGVNTDTQYF
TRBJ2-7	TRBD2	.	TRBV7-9	TGTGCCAGCAGCTTAGAAGGGATAGCGGGACCGTACTTC	CASSLEGIAGPYF
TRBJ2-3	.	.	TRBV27	TGTGCCAGCAGTCTCCGCACAGATACGCAGTATTTT	CASSLRTDTQYF
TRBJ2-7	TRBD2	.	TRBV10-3	TGTGCCACGAAGGGGACTAGCGGGAGGGTGCCCTACGAGCAGTACTTC	CATKGTSGRVPYEQYF
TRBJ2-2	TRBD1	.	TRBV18	TGTGCCAGCTCACCACTCGTCCAGGGACAGGGATATTTCGCCGGGGAGCTGTTTTTT	CASSPLVQGQGYFAGELFF
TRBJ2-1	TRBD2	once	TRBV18	TGTGCCAGCTCACTAACTATAGCGGGTGAGCAGTTCTTC	CASSLTIAGEQFF
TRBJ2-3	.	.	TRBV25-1	TGTGCCAGCAGATTCGGAGTCACAGATACGCAGTATTTT	CASRFGVTDTQYF
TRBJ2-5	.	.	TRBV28	TGTGCCAGCAGTGACCACGAGGAAGAGACCCAGTACTTC	CASSDHEEETQYF
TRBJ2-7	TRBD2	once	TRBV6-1	TGTGCCAGCAGTGGAGGGACTAGCGGGAGCTCCTACGAGCAGTACTTC	CASSGGTSGSSYEQYF
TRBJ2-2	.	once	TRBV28	TGTGCCAGCAGTATAACCGGGGAGCTGTTTTTT	CASSITGELFF
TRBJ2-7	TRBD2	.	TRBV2	TGTGCCAGCAGTGTGGGACTAGCGGGAGGAGTCGAGCAGTACTTC	CASSVGLAGGVEQYF
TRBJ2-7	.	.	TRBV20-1	TGCAGTGCTGGGACACGGGAGCAGTACTTC	CSAGTREQYF